This T cell receptor beta chain was recorded in a study of cytomegalovirus exposure and HLA in healthy donors. Study results and limitations: Confirmation in vitro established that three CMV-associated chains were specific for CMV antigens.

This clone was found a few times. Its cognate antigen is unknown. The primer mix had 60 Vbeta and 13 Jbeta primers. TCRdb's copy holds only in-frame clones and misses some; the assay was immunoSEQ multiplex PCR. This table has around 110,000 clones, 79% appearing once. The CDR3 loop spans 14 amino acids. The germline CDR1 and CDR2 sequences are LGHNA and YSLEER. Trimming left V 0 bases short and J 5 bases short, with 10 bases between. Sequenced sample: PBMCs. The chain is built from TRBV4-3 and TRBJ1-2, with D hard to call. This clonotype was obtained from a man between 25 and 39 years old in good health and CMV-seropositive. CDR3 region: CASSQDVGGYGYTF. CDR3 DNA sequence: TGCGCCAGCAGCCAAGATGTTGGAGGATATGGCTACACCTTC.